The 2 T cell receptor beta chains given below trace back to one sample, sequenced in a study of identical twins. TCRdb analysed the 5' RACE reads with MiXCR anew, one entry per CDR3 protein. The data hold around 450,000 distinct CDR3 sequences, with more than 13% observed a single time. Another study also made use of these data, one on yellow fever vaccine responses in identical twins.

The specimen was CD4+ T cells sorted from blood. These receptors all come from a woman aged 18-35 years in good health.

CDR3 sequence: CASSETQKNTGELFF. In DNA, the CDR3 is TGTGCCAGCAGTGAAACCCAGAAAAACACCGGGGAGCTGTTTTTT. J is TRBJ2-2 and V is TRBV25-1; D not resolved. This CDR3 comprises 15 residues. Trimming took off 2 bases at V and 2 bases at J, with 9 bases between the two ends. Germline V lookup: CDR1 MGHDK, CDR2 SYGVNS.

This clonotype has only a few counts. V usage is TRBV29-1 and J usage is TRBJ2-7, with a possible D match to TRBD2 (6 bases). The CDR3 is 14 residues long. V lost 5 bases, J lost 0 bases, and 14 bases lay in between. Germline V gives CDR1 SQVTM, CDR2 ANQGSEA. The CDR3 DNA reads TGCAGCGTTTGGACTATGGCAGGCTCCTACGAGCAGTACTTC. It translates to CSVWTMAGSYEQYF.